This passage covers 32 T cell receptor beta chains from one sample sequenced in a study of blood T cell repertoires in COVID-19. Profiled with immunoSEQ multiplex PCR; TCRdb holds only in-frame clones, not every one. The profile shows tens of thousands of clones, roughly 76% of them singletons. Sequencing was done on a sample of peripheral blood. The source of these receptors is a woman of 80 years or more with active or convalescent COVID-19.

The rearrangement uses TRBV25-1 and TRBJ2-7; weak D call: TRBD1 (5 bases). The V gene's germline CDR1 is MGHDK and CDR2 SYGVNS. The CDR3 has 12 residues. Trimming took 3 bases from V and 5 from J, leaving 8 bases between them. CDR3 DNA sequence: TGTGCCAGCAGTGATCAGGGCGACGAGCAGTACTTC. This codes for CASSDQGDEQYF.

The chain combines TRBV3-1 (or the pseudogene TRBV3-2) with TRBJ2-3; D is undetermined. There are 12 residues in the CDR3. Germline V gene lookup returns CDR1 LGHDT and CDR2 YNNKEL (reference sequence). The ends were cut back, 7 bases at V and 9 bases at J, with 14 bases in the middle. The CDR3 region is CASTPGGATQYF. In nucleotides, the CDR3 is TGTGCCAGCACCCCGGGTGGCGCGACGCAGTATTTT.

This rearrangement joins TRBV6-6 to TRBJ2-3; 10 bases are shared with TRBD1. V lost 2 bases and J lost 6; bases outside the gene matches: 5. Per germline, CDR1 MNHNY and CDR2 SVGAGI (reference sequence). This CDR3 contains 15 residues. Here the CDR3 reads CASSYPTGGIDTQYF. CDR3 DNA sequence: TGTGCCAGCAGTTACCCGACAGGGGGCATCGATACGCAGTATTTT.

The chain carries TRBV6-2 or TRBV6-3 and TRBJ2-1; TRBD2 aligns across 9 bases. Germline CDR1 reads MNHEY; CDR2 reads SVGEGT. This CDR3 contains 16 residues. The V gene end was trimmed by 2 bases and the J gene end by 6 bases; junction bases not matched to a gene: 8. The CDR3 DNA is TGTGCCAGCAGTTACGGCGGGAGGGCGTCAGGCAATGAGCAGTTCTTC. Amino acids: CASSYGGRASGNEQFF.

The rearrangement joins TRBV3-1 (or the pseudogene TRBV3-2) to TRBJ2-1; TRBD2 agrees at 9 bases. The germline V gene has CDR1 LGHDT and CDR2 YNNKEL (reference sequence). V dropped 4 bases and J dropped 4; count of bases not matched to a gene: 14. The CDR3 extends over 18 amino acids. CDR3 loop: CASSRHPKSAGGYNEQFF. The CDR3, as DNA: TGTGCCAGCAGCCGACATCCGAAGTCAGCGGGGGGATACAATGAGCAGTTCTTC.

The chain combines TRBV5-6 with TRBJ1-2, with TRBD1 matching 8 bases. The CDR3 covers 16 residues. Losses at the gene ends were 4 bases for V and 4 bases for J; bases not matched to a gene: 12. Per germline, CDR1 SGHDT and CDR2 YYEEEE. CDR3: CASSLRGPGNLYGYTF. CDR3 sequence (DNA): TGTGCCAGCAGCCTCAGGGGGCCAGGGAACCTCTATGGCTACACCTTC.

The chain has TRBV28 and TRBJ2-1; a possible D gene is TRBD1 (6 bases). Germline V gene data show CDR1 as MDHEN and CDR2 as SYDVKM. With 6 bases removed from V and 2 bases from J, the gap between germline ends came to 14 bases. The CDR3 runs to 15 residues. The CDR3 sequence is CASRPGTRAYNEQFF. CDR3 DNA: TGTGCCAGCAGACCAGGGACAAGGGCCTACAATGAGCAGTTCTTC.

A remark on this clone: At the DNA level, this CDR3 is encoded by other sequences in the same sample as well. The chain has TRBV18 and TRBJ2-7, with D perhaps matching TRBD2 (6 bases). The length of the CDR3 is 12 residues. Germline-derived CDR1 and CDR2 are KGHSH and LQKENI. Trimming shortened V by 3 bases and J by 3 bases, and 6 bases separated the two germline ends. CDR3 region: CASSPGGYEQYF. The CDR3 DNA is TGTGCCAGCTCACCGGGAGGCTACGAGCAGTACTTC.

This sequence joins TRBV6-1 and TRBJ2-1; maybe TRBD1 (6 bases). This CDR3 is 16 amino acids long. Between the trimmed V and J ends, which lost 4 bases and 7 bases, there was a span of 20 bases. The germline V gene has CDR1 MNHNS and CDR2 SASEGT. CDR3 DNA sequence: TGTGCCAGCAGTGGTTTGGGAATTACAGGGAAGAATGAGCAGTTCTTC. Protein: CASSGLGITGKNEQFF.

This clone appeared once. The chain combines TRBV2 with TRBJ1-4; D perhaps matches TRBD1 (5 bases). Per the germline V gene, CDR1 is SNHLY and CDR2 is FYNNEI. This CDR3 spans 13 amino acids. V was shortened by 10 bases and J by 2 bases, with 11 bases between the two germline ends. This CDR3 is CATRRVTNEKLFF. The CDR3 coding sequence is TGTGCCACCCGCAGGGTTACTAATGAAAAACTGTTTTTT.

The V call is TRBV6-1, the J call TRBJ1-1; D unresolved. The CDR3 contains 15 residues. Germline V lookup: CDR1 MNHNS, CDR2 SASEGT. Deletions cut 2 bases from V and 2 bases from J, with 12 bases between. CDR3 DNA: TGTGCCAGCAGTGAAAGGTATACAGCAAACACTGAAGCTTTCTTT. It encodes CASSERYTANTEAFF.

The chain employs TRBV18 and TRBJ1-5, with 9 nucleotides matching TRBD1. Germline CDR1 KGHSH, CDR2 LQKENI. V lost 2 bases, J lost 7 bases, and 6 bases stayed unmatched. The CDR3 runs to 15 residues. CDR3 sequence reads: CASSPGTGSTQPQHF. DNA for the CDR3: TGTGCCAGCTCACCAGGGACAGGGAGCACCCAGCCCCAGCATTTT.

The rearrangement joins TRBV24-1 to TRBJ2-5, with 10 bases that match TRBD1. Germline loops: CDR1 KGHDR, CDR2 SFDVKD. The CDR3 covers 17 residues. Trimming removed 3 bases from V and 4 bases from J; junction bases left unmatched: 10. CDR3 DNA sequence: TGTGCCACCAGTGATGCCGGGACAGGGGAGTTAGGAGAGACCCAGTACTTC. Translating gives CATSDAGTGELGETQYF.

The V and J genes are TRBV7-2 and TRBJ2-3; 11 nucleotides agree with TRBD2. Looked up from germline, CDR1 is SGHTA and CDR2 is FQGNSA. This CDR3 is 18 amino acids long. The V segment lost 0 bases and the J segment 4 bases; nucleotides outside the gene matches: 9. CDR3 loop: CASSLAPPTSGSSDTQYF. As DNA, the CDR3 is TGTGCCAGCAGCTTAGCCCCACCTACTAGCGGGAGTTCAGATACGCAGTATTTT.

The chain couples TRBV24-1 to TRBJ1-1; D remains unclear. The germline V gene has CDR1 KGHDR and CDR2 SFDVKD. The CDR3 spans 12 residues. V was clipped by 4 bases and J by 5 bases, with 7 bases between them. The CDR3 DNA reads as TGTGCCACCAGTGACCGCGAGACTGAAGCTTTCTTT. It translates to CATSDRETEAFF.

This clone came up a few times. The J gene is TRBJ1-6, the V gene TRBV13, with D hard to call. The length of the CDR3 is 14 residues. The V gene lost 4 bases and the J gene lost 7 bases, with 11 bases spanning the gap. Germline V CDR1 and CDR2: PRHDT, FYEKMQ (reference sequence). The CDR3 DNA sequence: TGTGCCAGCAGCTCCTCGGGTTCCAATTCACCCCTCCACTTT. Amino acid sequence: CASSSSGSNSPLHF.

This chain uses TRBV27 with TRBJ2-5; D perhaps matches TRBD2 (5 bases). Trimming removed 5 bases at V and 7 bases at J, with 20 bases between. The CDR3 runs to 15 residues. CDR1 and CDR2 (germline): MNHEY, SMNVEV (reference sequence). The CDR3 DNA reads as TGTGCCAGCAGTCCCACAAGCGGAGCGTGGGGGACCCAGTACTTC. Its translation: CASSPTSGAWGTQYF.

CDR3 nucleotide sequence: TGCGCCAGCAGCCAAGATAAAGGGGCTTTGGGCACTGAAGCTTTCTTT. As protein: CASSQDKGALGTEAFF. V is TRBV4-1 and J is TRBJ1-1; possibly TRBD1 for D (5 bases). CDR3 length equals 16 residues. Trimming stripped 0 bases from V and 4 bases from J, with 15 bases between. Looked up from germline, CDR1 is MGHRA and CDR2 is YSYEKL.

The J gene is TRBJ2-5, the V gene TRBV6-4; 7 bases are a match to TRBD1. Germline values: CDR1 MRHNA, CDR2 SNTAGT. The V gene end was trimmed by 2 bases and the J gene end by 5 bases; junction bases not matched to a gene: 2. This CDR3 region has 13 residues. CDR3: CASSDRQGETQYF. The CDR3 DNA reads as TGTGCCAGCAGTGACCGACAGGGCGAGACCCAGTACTTC.

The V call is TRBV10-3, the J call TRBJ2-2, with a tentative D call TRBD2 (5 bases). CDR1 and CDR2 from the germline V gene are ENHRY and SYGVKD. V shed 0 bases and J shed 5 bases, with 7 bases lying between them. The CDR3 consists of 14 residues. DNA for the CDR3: TGTGCCATCAGTGAGTCGTCGGGGACCGGGGAGCTGTTTTTT. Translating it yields CAISESSGTGELFF.

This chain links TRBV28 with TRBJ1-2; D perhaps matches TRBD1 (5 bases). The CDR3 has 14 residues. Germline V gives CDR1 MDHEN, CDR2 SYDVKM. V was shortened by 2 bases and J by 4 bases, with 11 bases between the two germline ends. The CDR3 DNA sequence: TGTGCCAGCAGTTTAGCAGGGCCAGCCTATGGCTACACCTTC. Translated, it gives CASSLAGPAYGYTF.

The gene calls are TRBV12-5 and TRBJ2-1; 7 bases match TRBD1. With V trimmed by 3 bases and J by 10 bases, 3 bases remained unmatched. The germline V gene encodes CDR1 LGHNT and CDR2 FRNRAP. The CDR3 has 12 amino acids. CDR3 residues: CASGLVQGEQFF. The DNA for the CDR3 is TGTGCTAGTGGTTTAGTACAGGGGGAGCAGTTCTTC.

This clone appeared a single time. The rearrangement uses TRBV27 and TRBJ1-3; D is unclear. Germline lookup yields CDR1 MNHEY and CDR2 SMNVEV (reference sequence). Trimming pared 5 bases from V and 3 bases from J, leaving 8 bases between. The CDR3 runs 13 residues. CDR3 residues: CASSQAVGNTIYF. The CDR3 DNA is TGTGCCAGCAGTCAGGCAGTTGGAAACACCATATATTTT.

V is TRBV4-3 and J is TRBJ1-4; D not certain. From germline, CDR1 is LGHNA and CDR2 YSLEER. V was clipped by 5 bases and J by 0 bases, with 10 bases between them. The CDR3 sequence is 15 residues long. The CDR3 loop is CASSANRATNEKLFF. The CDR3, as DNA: TGCGCCAGCAGCGCTAACCGAGCAACTAATGAAAAACTGTTTTTT.

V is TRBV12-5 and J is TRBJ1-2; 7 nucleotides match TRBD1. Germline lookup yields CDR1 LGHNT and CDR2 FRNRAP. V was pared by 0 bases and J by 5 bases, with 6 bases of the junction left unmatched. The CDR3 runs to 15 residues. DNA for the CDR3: TGTGCTAGTGGTTTGGTAATGACAGGGAAATATGGCTACACCTTC. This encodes CASGLVMTGKYGYTF.

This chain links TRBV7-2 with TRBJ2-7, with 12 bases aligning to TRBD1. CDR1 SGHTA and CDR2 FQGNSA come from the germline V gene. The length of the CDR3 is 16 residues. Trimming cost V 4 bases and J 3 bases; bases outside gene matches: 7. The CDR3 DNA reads TGTGCCAGCAGCTGGGGACAGGGGGCGCTGGGCTACGAGCAGTACTTC. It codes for CASSWGQGALGYEQYF. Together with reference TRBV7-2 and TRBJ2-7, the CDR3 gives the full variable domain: GAGVSQSPSNKVTEKGKDVELRCDPISGHTALYWYRQSLGQGLEFLIYFQGNSAPDKSGLPSDRFSAERTGGSVSTLTIQRTQQEDSAVYLCASSWGQGALGYEQYFGPGTRLTVT.

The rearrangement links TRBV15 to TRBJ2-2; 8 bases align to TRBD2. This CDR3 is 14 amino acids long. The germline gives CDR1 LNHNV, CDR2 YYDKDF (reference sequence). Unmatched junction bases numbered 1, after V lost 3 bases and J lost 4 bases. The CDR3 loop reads CATSSGGATGELFF. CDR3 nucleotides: TGTGCCACCAGCAGCGGGGGGGCCACCGGGGAGCTGTTTTTT.

CDR3 in amino acids: CASRVQGDTEAFF. CDR3 DNA sequence: TGTGCCAGCAGGGTACAGGGGGATACTGAAGCTTTCTTT. The V gene is TRBV6-5, the J gene TRBJ1-1; TRBD1 matches at 8 bases. CDR1 and CDR2 (germline): MNHEY, SVGAGI. The CDR3 consists of 13 residues. The J segment lost 5 bases and the V segment lost 6 bases, leaving 5 bases of the junction unmatched.

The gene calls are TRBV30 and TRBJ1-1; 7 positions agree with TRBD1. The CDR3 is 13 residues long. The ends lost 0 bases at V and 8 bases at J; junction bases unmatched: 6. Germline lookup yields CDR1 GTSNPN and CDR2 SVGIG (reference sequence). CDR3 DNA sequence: TGTGCCTGGAGTGTACTTGAACAGGGGGAAGCTTTCTTT. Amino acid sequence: CAWSVLEQGEAFF.

The CDR3 here is CASSQLWTSGLGQFF. The CDR3 DNA sequence: TGTGCCAGCAGTCAACTTTGGACTAGCGGGCTGGGGCAGTTCTTC. This sequence joins TRBV28 and TRBJ2-1, with 11 bases aligning to TRBD2. V lost 5 bases to trimming and J lost 12 bases; unmatched junction nucleotides: 12. From germline, CDR1 is MDHEN and CDR2 SYDVKM. The CDR3 is made up of 15 amino acids.

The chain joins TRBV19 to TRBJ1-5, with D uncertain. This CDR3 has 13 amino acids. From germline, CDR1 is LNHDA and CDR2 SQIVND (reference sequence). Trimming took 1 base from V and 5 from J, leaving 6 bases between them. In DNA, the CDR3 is TGTGCCAGTAGTATAGGAGGAGATCAGCCCCAGCATTTT. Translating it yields CASSIGGDQPQHF.

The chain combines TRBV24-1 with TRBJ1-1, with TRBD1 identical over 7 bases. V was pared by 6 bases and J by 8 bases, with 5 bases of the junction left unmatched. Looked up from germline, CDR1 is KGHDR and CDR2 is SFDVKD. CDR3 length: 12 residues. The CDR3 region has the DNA TGTGCCACCAGTTCCCCAGGGGGGGAAGCTTTCTTT. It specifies CATSSPGGEAFF.